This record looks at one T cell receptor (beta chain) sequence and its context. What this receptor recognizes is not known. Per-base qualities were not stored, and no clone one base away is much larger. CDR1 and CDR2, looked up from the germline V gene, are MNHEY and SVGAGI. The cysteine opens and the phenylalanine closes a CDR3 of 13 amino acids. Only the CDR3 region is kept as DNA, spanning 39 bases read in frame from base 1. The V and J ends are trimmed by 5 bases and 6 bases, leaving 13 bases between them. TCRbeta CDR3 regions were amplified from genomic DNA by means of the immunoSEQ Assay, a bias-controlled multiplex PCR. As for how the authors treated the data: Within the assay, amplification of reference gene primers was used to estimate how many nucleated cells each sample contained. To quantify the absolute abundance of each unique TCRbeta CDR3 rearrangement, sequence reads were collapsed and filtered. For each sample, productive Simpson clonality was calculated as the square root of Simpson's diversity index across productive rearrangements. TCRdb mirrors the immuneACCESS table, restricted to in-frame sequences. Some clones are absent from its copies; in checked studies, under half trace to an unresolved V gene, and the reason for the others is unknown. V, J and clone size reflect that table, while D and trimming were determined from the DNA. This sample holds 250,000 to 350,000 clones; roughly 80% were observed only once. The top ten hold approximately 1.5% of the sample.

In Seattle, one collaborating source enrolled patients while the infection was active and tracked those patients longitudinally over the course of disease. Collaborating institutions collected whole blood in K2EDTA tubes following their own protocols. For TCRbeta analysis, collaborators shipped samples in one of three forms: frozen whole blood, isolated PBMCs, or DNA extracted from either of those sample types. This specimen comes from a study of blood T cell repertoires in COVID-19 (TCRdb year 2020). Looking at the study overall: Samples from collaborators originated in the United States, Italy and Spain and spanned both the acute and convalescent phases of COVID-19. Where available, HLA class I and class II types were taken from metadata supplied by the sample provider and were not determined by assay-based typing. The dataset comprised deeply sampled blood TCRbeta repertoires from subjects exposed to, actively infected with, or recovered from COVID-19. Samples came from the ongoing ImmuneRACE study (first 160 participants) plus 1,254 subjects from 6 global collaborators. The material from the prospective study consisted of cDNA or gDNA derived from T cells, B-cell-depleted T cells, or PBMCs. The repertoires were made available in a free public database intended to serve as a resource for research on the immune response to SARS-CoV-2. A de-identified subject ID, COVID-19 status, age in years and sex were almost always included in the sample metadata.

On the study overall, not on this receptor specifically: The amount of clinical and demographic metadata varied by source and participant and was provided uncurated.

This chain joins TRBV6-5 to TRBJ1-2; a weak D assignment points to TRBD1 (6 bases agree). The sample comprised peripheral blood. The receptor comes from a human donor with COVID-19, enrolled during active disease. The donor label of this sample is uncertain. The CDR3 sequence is CASSRSEGDGYTF. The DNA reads TGTGCCAGCAGTCGCTCTGAGGGGGATGGCTACACCTTC.